This TCR beta chain appears in the sequencing data of a study of PD-1 blockade in classical Hodgkin lymphoma. Study-wide results and limits: In newly diagnosed patients, baseline TCR diversity was reportedly below that of healthy donors. The study found complete responders had baseline diversity similar to newly diagnosed patients.

After autologous stem cell transplantation all patients relapsed, and prior brentuximab vedotin exposure differed between cohorts. Only in-frame clones appear in the TCRdb table, and some are missing; sequencing was by immunoSEQ multiplex PCR. The repertoire consists of roughly 14,000 clones, with around 78% occurring once and the leading ten covering about 25%. This clone is a singleton in its sample. Its specificity is unknown. This TCR came from a human donor with classical Hodgkin lymphoma. The sample consisted of peripheral blood mononuclear cells (PBMCs), taken before the second cycle of nivolumab.

The CDR3 DNA follows: TGTGCCAGCAACCGGTCGCCGAGGCTTTCTGGGGCCGAGCAGTACTTC. This codes for CASNRSPRLSGAEQYF. The rearrangement links TRBV7-2 to TRBJ2-7; weak D call: TRBD1 (5 bases). V lost 7 bases, J lost 6 bases, and 25 bases lay in between. The CDR3 contains 16 residues. Germline CDR1 reads SGHTA; CDR2 reads FQGNSA.